The 2 T cell receptor beta chains reported below all come from one sample, sequenced in a study of blood T cell repertoires in COVID-19. Measured with immunoSEQ multiplex PCR; TCRdb has only the in-frame clones, and not every one. The sample consists of about 240,000 clones, about four fifths of them appearing once. The sample was peripheral blood. The origin of the receptors is a woman older than 75 with COVID-19, enrolled during active disease.

The V and J genes are TRBV7-2 and TRBJ1-3; perhaps TRBD1 as D (5 bases). The CDR3 is 16 residues long. Germline loops: CDR1 SGHTA, CDR2 FQGNSA. The V end was cut by 5 bases, the J end by 0 bases, with 14 bases between. The CDR3 bases are TGTGCCAGCAGCCCTGTGGGGCAATACTCTGGAAACACCATATATTTT. Amino acid sequence: CASSPVGQYSGNTIYF.

The chain joins TRBV27 to TRBJ1-5; D is possibly TRBD1 (5 bases). The CDR3 extends over 13 amino acids. V dropped 6 bases and J dropped 4 bases, with 10 bases sitting between them. The germline CDR1 and CDR2 sequences are MNHEY and SMNVEV (reference sequence). The CDR3 coding sequence is TGTGCCAGCAGCCCAGGACATAATCAGCCCCAGCATTTT. Translation: CASSPGHNQPQHF.